The present T cell receptor beta chain was sequenced within a study of CD8 T cells in Susac syndrome. With random hexamers, reverse transcription was performed on about 0.5 to 1 ug of RNA. TCRdb re-analysed the immunoSEQ multiplex PCR reads in MiXCR, keeping a single row per CDR3 protein. This table has 95,000 to 150,000 distinct CDR3 sequences, roughly 95% appearing once. The V and J ends lost 0 bases and 0 bases respectively, with 7 bases between them. The CDR3 is made up of 15 amino acids. Looked up from germline, CDR1 is SGHRS and CDR2 is YFSETQ. This clonotype was recorded once. The clonotype originates from a human donor with Susac syndrome. V is TRBV5-1 and J is TRBJ1-5; D is unclear. What was sequenced was CD4+ T cells from PBMCs. The CDR3 region is CASSLEGISNQPQHF. For the CDR3, the DNA is TGCGCCAGCAGCTTGGAGGGAATTAGCAATCAGCCCCAGCATTTT.